Below, 7 T cell receptor beta chains from the same sample are listed, as sequenced in a study of blood T cell repertoires in COVID-19. Measured with immunoSEQ multiplex PCR; TCRdb has only the in-frame clones, and not every one. The sample has roughly 86,000 clones, 80% to 85% seen once. Sequencing input: peripheral blood. These receptors came from a man in his 60s with acute or convalescent COVID-19.

The chain carries TRBV28 and TRBJ1-6; 10 bases line up with TRBD1. After removal of 5 bases from V and 7 bases from J, the junction contained 11 bases not matched to a gene. This CDR3 has 17 residues. Germline V gives CDR1 MDHEN, CDR2 SYDVKM. CDR3 DNA sequence: TGTGCCAGCAGTCTCCGACAGGGGGCGTCTGAAAATTCACCCCTCCACTTT. Amino acid sequence: CASSLRQGASENSPLHF.

J is TRBJ1-2 and V is TRBV24-1; D not resolved. V lost 4 bases, J lost 6 bases, and 11 bases lay in between. The CDR3 runs to 13 residues. The germline CDR1 and CDR2 sequences are KGHDR and SFDVKD. Here the CDR3 reads CATSDRGGNGYTF. CDR3 sequence (DNA): TGTGCCACCAGTGACCGAGGAGGGAATGGCTACACCTTC.

The rearrangement links TRBV4-3 to TRBJ1-1; D perhaps matches TRBD1 (5 bases). Germline V gene sequence: CDR1 LGHNA, CDR2 YSLEER. The CDR3 spans 15 residues. V gave up 4 bases and J gave up 2 bases, with 14 bases separating them. This chain's CDR3 is CASSRTQGVNTEAFF. The CDR3 DNA is TGCGCCAGCAGCCGGACCCAGGGTGTAAACACTGAAGCTTTCTTT.

This clone was recorded only once. The chain links TRBV5-1 to TRBJ1-6; 7 bases are shared with TRBD1. The CDR3 totals 15 residues. Germline lookup yields CDR1 SGHRS and CDR2 YFSETQ. Trimming removed 0 bases from V and 8 bases from J; junction bases left unmatched: 5. DNA for the CDR3: TGCGCCAGCAGCTTGGGGACAGGCCCCCATTCACCCCTCCACTTT. This encodes CASSLGTGPHSPLHF. The full variable domain, with the rest looked up from reference TRBV5-1 and TRBJ1-6, is KAGVTQTPRYLIKTRGQQVTLSCSPISGHRSVSWYQQTPGQGLQFLFEYFSETQRNKGNFPGRFSGRQFSNSRSEMNVSTLELGDSALYLCASSLGTGPHSPLHFGNGTRLTVT.

The chain is built from TRBV6-6 and TRBJ1-2; D might be TRBD1 (5 bases). This CDR3 spans 14 amino acids. Looked up from germline, CDR1 is MNHNY and CDR2 is SVGAGI (reference sequence). Deletions cut 5 bases from V and 10 bases from J, with 20 bases between. CDR3 residues: CASSAPHTGHLYTF. In nucleotides, the CDR3 is TGTGCCAGCAGTGCCCCCCACACCGGACATCTCTACACCTTC.

The chain is built from TRBV5-1 and TRBJ1-1; 7 positions match TRBD1. V lost 0 bases to trimming and J lost 2 bases; unmatched junction nucleotides: 7. Germline V gene data show CDR1 as SGHRS and CDR2 as YFSETQ. The CDR3 sequence is 16 residues long. The CDR3 loop is CASSLAASGGNTEAFF. The CDR3 bases are TGCGCCAGCAGCTTGGCCGCGTCAGGGGGTAACACTGAAGCTTTCTTT.

Only one count was recorded for this clone. V is TRBV6-2 or TRBV6-3 and J is TRBJ1-5; D possibly corresponds to TRBD1 (6 bases). Germline loops: CDR1 MNHEY, CDR2 SVGEGT. Trimming took off 4 bases at V and 1 base at J, with 8 bases between the two ends. The CDR3 covers 14 residues. CDR3 residues: CASSWTESNQPQHF. The CDR3, as DNA: TGTGCCAGCAGTTGGACAGAGAGCAATCAGCCCCAGCATTTT.